The rows below give T cell receptor beta chains drawn from one sample of a study of identifying expanded T cells in peripheral blood. Generated by immunoSEQ multiplex PCR, the TCRdb table keeps only in-frame clones and is missing some. The sample lists under 100,000 clones, approximately 90% occurring once. The sample taken for sequencing was blood. All receptors come from a person aged 18 to 75 in good health. CDR3s leave out the opening cysteine and the closing phenylalanine or tryptophan. The size field is filled for only some rows; it gives once, few, many or a size class.

J gene: TRBJ2-1
clone size: .
V gene: TRBV12-5
CDR3 protein: ASGLAGTTHYNEQF

J gene: TRBJ2-6
clone size: .
V gene: TRBV30
CDR3 protein: ASEGVSGANVLT

J gene: TRBJ2-7
clone size: .
V gene: TRBV29-1
CDR3 protein: SVLGQGLDGEQY

J gene: TRBJ2-7
clone size: .
V gene: TRBV7-6
CDR3 protein: SSSLALEGEQY

J gene: TRBJ2-3
clone size: .
V gene: TRBV4-1
CDR3 protein: ASSHPPADTQY

J gene: TRBJ2-4
clone size: .
V gene: TRBV9
CDR3 protein: ASSGGDSKNIQY

J gene: TRBJ1-1
clone size: .
V gene: TRBV4-2
CDR3 protein: ASSQALANTEAF

J gene: TRBJ1-2
clone size: .
V gene: TRBV7-8
CDR3 protein: ASSRTRGNYGYT

J gene: TRBJ1-5
clone size: .
V gene: TRBV29-1
CDR3 protein: SVEISVNQPQH

J gene: TRBJ2-7
clone size: .
V gene: TRBV29-1
CDR3 protein: SARTGLYEQY

J gene: TRBJ1-1
clone size: .
V gene: TRBV11-2
CDR3 protein: ASSRPGGGGTEAF

J gene: TRBJ1-1
clone size: .
V gene: TRBV9
CDR3 protein: ASSTLTGENRQF

J gene: TRBJ2-5
clone size: .
V gene: TRBV7-2
CDR3 protein: ASSLAPGLAGEETQY

J gene: TRBJ1-1
clone size: once
V gene: TRBV2
CDR3 protein: ASIIGRGTEAF

J gene: TRBJ2-2
clone size: .
V gene: TRBV30
CDR3 protein: AWTAGTGVNTGELF

J gene: TRBJ2-3
clone size: .
V gene: TRBV29-1
CDR3 protein: SVEGAGTSGTDTQY

J gene: TRBJ1-1
clone size: .
V gene: TRBV15
CDR3 protein: ATSRGARGSTEAF

J gene: TRBJ2-2
clone size: .
V gene: TRBV30
CDR3 protein: AGRTGLAGELF

J gene: TRBJ2-3
clone size: .
V gene: TRBV2
CDR3 protein: ASGRLAGVTDTQY

J gene: TRBJ1-1
clone size: .
V gene: TRBV5-4
CDR3 protein: ASSSTGQGDTEAF

J gene: TRBJ1-1
clone size: .
V gene: TRBV6-6
CDR3 protein: ASSYGQGNTEAF

J gene: TRBJ1-5
clone size: once
V gene: TRBV4-1
CDR3 protein: ASSQGDRPTGNQPQH

J gene: TRBJ1-5
clone size: .
V gene: TRBV18
CDR3 protein: ASSPGRNQPQH

J gene: TRBJ1-1
clone size: .
V gene: TRBV19
CDR3 protein: ATNTGGGTEAF

J gene: TRBJ2-6
clone size: .
V gene: TRBV6-5
CDR3 protein: ASMRGGANVLT

J gene: TRBJ1-5
clone size: .
V gene: TRBV27
CDR3 protein: ASSFRTNQPQH

J gene: TRBJ2-1
clone size: .
V gene: TRBV10-3
CDR3 protein: AIAAGGDNEQF

J gene: TRBJ2-7
clone size: .
V gene: TRBV6-5
CDR3 protein: ASTKAGGVGEQY

J gene: TRBJ2-7
clone size: .
V gene: TRBV5-1
CDR3 protein: ASSSGGTANPYEQY

J gene: TRBJ2-1
clone size: .
V gene: TRBV9
CDR3 protein: ASSPNLYGDNEQF

J gene: TRBJ2-7
clone size: .
V gene: TRBV5-5
CDR3 protein: ASSENPSGIYEQY

J gene: TRBJ2-7
clone size: .
V gene: TRBV4-1
CDR3 protein: ASSSGSMGSYEQY

J gene: TRBJ1-5
clone size: .
V gene: TRBV4-1
CDR3 protein: ASSTLQGMGQPQH

J gene: TRBJ2-2
clone size: .
V gene: TRBV6-1
CDR3 protein: ASSDGPGQGIGELF

J gene: TRBJ1-5
clone size: .
V gene: TRBV19
CDR3 protein: ASGGVGNQPQH